This T cell receptor (beta chain) was captured by sequencing in a study of cytomegalovirus exposure and HLA in healthy donors. Study-level results: In vitro confirmation showed three CMV-associated chains to be CMV antigen specific. The study reported that TCR beta sequences accurately predicted HLA-A and HLA-B alleles in most subjects. About 87% or about 30% of the time was how often most TCR beta V segments were productive, according to an earlier analysis. Generally TCR sequences proved uncommon, though certain public TCRs appeared in numerous donors.

Primers included in the PCR were 60 Vbeta and 13 Jbeta primers. Assay used: immunoSEQ multiplex PCR; TCRdb lists only in-frame clones, some missing. Here the sample spans about 170,000 clones, 77% being singletons. The CDR3 contains 21 residues. With 1 base removed from V and 2 bases from J, the gap between germline ends came to 28 bases. Germline V gene data show CDR1 as LGHNA and CDR2 as YNFKEQ. About this clone: Its antigen is undetermined.

The TCR was taken from a woman in her 30s in good health and CMV-seropositive. Sequenced input: PBMCs. The V gene is TRBV4-2, the J gene TRBJ2-3; TRBD2 is a possible D gene (6 bases). CDR3 protein: CASSQGSGLQLMGVVTDTQYF. DNA for the CDR3: TGTGCCAGCAGCCAAGGGTCGGGACTCCAACTGATGGGGGTGGTCACAGATACGCAGTATTTT.